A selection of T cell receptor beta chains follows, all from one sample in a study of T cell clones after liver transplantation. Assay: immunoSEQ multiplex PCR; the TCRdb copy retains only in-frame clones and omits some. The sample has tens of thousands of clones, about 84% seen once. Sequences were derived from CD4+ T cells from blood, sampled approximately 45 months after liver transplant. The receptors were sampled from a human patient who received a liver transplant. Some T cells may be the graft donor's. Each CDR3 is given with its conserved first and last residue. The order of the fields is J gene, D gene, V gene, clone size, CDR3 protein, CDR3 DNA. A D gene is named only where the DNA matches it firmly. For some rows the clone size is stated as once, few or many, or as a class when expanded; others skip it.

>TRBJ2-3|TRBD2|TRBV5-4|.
CASSSGSGSRSTDTQYF
TGTGCCAGCAGCTCCGGTAGCGGGAGTAGAAGCACAGATACGCAGTATTTT
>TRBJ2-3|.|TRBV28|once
CASSPLMTDTQYF
TGTGCCAGCAGTCCCCTCATGACAGATACGCAGTATTTT
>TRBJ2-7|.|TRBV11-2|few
CASSLGSGASYEQYF
TGTGCCAGCAGCTTAGGGAGCGGAGCCTCCTACGAGCAGTACTTC
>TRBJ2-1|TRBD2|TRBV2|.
CASGVTSRRSYNEQFF
TGTGCCAGCGGAGTGACTAGCAGACGCTCCTACAATGAGCAGTTCTTC
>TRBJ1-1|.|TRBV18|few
CASSLSGGNTEAFF
TGTGCCAGCTCACTTTCAGGAGGGAACACTGAAGCTTTCTTT
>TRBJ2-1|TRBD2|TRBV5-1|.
CASSWTIAGDNEQFF
TGCGCCAGCAGCTGGACAATAGCGGGAGACAATGAGCAGTTCTTC
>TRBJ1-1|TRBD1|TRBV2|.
CASSLNRGSTEAFF
TGTGCCAGCAGTTTGAACAGGGGAAGCACTGAAGCTTTCTTT
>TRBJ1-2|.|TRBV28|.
CASSRTGNYGYTF
TGTGCCAGCAGCCGGACGGGTAACTATGGCTACACCTTC
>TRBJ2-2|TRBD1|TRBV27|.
CASSPRDRGTGELFF
TGTGCCAGCAGTCCACGGGACAGGGGCACCGGGGAGCTGTTTTTT
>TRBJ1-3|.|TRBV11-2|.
CASSFDTGGNTIYF
TGTGCCAGCAGCTTTGATACAGGGGGAAACACCATATATTTT
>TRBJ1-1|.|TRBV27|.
CASSPGRLNTEAFF
TGTGCCAGCAGCCCCGGACGTTTGAACACTGAAGCTTTCTTT
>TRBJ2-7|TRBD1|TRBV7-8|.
CASIPGQSYEQYF
TGTGCCAGCATTCCGGGACAGTCCTACGAGCAGTACTTC
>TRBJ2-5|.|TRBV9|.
CASSVGALWKSQYF
TGTGCCAGCAGCGTAGGGGCGCTTTGGAAGTCCCAGTACTTC
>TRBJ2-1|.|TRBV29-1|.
CSVRTGAGGEQFF
TGCAGCGTTCGAACAGGGGCGGGGGGTGAGCAGTTCTTC
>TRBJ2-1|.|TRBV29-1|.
CSTSAGLGNEQFF
TGCAGCACCTCGGCAGGGCTCGGCAATGAGCAGTTCTTC
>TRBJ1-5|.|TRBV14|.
CASSQGYQPQHF
TGTGCCAGCAGCCAAGGGTATCAGCCCCAGCATTTT
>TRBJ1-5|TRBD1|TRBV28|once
CASIRQGAYQPQHF
TGTGCCAGCATCCGACAGGGGGCTTACCAGCCCCAGCATTTT
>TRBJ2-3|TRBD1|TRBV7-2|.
CASSSRTGEDTQYF
TGTGCCAGCAGCTCCAGGACAGGGGAGGATACGCAGTATTTT
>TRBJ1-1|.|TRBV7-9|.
CASSLYTEAFF
TGTGCCAGCAGCCTCTACACTGAAGCTTTCTTT
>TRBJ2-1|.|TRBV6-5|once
CATRGDSYNEQFF
TGTGCCACCAGGGGAGATTCCTACAATGAGCAGTTCTTC
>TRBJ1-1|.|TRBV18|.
CASSLRNTEAFF
TGTGCCAGCTCACTCCGGAACACTGAAGCTTTCTTT
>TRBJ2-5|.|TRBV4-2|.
CASSLLAAFLKFTETQYF
TGTGCCAGCAGCCTCCTCGCAGCGTTCCTTAAGTTTACGGAGACCCAGTACTTC
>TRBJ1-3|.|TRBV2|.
CASSLTMTAGNTIYF
TGTGCCAGCAGCCTCACCATGACAGCTGGAAACACCATATATTTT
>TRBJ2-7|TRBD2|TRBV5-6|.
CASSSPGLALYEQYF
TGTGCCAGCAGCTCTCCGGGACTAGCGCTCTACGAGCAGTACTTC
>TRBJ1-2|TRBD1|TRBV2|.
CASSRDRGIANYGYTF
TGTGCCAGCAGCCGGGACAGGGGGATTGCTAACTATGGCTACACCTTC
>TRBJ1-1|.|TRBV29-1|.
CSVEGPGRNTEAFF
TGCAGCGTTGAAGGTCCGGGAAGGAACACTGAAGCTTTCTTT
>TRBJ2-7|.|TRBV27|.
CASSKTAFNYEQYF
TGTGCCAGCAGTAAGACAGCCTTCAACTACGAGCAGTACTTC
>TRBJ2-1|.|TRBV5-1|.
CASTSRSGNSYNEQFF
TGCGCCAGCACCTCGCGCTCGGGGAATTCCTACAATGAGCAGTTCTTC
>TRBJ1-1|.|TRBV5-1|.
CASRLTGLGTEAFF
TGCGCCAGCAGGCTAACAGGGTTGGGCACTGAAGCTTTCTTT
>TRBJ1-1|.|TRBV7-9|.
CASSPPRRMNTEAFF
TGTGCCAGCAGCCCGCCCAGGAGAATGAACACTGAAGCTTTCTTT
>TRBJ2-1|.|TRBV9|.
CASSVDRLYNEQFF
TGTGCCAGCAGCGTAGACCGGTTGTACAATGAGCAGTTCTTC
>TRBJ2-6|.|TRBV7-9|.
CASSVRAGANVLTF
TGTGCCAGCAGCGTCAGGGCTGGGGCCAACGTCCTGACTTTC
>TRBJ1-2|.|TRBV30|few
CAWSVNRANYGYTF
TGTGCCTGGAGTGTAAACAGGGCGAACTATGGCTACACCTTC
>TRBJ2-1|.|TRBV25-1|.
CASSVQVWGTNEQFF
TGTGCCAGCAGTGTACAGGTGTGGGGGACCAATGAGCAGTTCTTC
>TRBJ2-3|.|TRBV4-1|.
CASSQEDSPRTDTQYF
TGCGCCAGCAGCCAAGAGGACAGCCCGCGCACAGATACGCAGTATTTT
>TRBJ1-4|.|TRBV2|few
CASKLGQGDNEKLFF
TGTGCCAGCAAGCTTGGGCAGGGTGATAATGAAAAACTGTTTTTT
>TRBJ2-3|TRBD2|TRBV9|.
CASSVGGTSGTDTQYF
TGTGCCAGCAGCGTAGGGGGGACTAGCGGTACAGATACGCAGTATTTT
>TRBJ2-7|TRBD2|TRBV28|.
CASSPSGSLSYEQYF
TGTGCCAGCAGCCCCAGCGGGAGCCTCTCCTACGAGCAGTACTTC
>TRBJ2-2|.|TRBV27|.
CASSPQRATGELFF
TGTGCCAGCAGTCCCCAAAGGGCAACCGGGGAGCTGTTTTTT
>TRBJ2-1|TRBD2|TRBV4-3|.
CASSQVGATSGRAWSNEQFF
TGCGCCAGCAGCCAAGTGGGGGCGACTAGCGGGAGGGCCTGGTCCAATGAGCAGTTCTTC
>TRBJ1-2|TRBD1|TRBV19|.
CASRPGDSPYYGYTF
TGTGCCAGTAGGCCGGGGGACAGCCCGTACTATGGCTACACCTTC
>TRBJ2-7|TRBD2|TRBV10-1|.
CASRLAGGFHEQYF
TGCGCCAGCAGACTAGCGGGAGGGTTCCACGAGCAGTACTTC
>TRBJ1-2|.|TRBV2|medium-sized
CAIQAGGDYGYTF
TGTGCCATCCAGGCGGGGGGTGACTATGGCTACACCTTC
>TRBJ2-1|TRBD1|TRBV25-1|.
CASSEYGTGENEQFF
TGTGCCAGCAGTGAATATGGAACAGGGGAGAATGAGCAGTTCTTC
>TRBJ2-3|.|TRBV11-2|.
CASRSGAGRPDTQYF
TGTGCCAGCAGATCCGGGGCAGGAAGGCCAGATACGCAGTATTTT
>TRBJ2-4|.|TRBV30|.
CAWNAGTAVLGAKNIQYF
TGTGCCTGGAACGCCGGGACTGCGGTTCTTGGGGCCAAAAACATTCAGTACTTC
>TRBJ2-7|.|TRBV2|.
CASQQGNSYEQYF
TGTGCCTCCCAACAGGGAAACTCCTACGAGCAGTACTTC
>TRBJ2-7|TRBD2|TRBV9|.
CASSVGSGSAPYEQYF
TGTGCCAGCAGCGTAGGTAGCGGGAGCGCCCCCTACGAGCAGTACTTC
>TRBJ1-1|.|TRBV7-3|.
CASSLTPAPNTEAFF
TGTGCCAGCAGCTTAACCCCCGCCCCGAACACTGAAGCTTTCTTT
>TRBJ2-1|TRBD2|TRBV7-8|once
CASSYSGRAGNEQFF
TGTGCCAGCAGCTACAGCGGGAGGGCCGGGAATGAGCAGTTCTTC
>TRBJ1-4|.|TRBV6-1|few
CASSEALTGLTNEKLFF
TGTGCCAGCAGTGAAGCGCTAACAGGGCTCACTAATGAAAAACTGTTTTTT
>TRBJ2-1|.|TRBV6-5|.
CASSLDAYNEQFF
TGTGCCAGCAGCTTAGATGCCTACAATGAGCAGTTCTTC
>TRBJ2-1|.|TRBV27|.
CASNQWGSSYNEQFF
TGTGCCAGCAACCAGTGGGGGAGCTCCTACAATGAGCAGTTCTTC